Listed here are 7 T cell receptor beta chains from one sample, sequenced in a study of blood T cell repertoires in COVID-19. Clones were sequenced by immunoSEQ multiplex PCR, and TCRdb holds only the in-frame ones, with some missing. The table has around 160,000 clones, around 86% seen once. The sequenced material came from peripheral blood. The receptors derive from a man in his 60s with acute or convalescent COVID-19.

V usage is TRBV5-7 and J usage is TRBJ1-6; D uncertain. TRBV5-7 is reported as an ORF; its role is uncertain. The V and J ends lost 10 bases and 13 bases respectively, with 12 bases between them. CDR3 length: 10 amino acids. This CDR3 reads CAGPLSPLHF. The CDR3 coding sequence is TGTGCCGGCCCCCTGTCCCCCCTCCACTTT.

The chain recombines TRBV5-1 with TRBJ2-5; the match to TRBD1 covers 8 bases. There are 14 residues in the CDR3. The germline CDR1 and CDR2 sequences are SGHRS and YFSETQ. V was clipped by 2 bases and J by 2 bases; unmatched bases: 2. CDR3 sequence reads: CASSFRTGQETQYF. The CDR3 nucleotides are TGCGCCAGCAGCTTCCGGACAGGGCAAGAGACCCAGTACTTC.

The chain employs TRBV3-1 (or the pseudogene TRBV3-2) and TRBJ2-7; 13 nucleotides match TRBD2. The germline gives CDR1 LGHDT, CDR2 YNNKEL (reference sequence). J was trimmed by 4 bases and V by 3 bases; bases with no gene match: 6. This CDR3 contains 16 residues. CDR3 protein: CASSQGRTSGSYEQYF. The CDR3 DNA reads TGTGCCAGCAGCCAGGGCCGGACTAGCGGGAGTTACGAGCAGTACTTC.

On this clone itself: This same CDR3 is encoded by further DNA sequences in the sample. The chain recombines TRBV7-9 with TRBJ1-1, with a weak D call TRBD1 (5 bases). The CDR3 loop spans 13 amino acids. Germline assignment: CDR1 SEHNR and CDR2 FQNEAQ (reference sequence). The V and J ends lost 3 bases and 5 bases respectively, with 10 bases between them. The CDR3 DNA reads TGTGCCAGCAGCTTTCAGGGAGGGACTGAAGCTTTCTTT. As protein: CASSFQGGTEAFF.

This rearrangement joins TRBV5-1 to TRBJ2-7; D possibly corresponds to TRBD1 (6 bases). Trimming removed 3 bases from V and 0 bases from J, with 13 bases in between. This CDR3 comprises 15 residues. Per the germline V gene, CDR1 is SGHRS and CDR2 is YFSETQ. CDR3 DNA: TGCGCCAGCAGCTGGACAGACCCGAGCTCCTACGAGCAGTACTTC. Translating gives CASSWTDPSSYEQYF.

This clone was found a few times. V is TRBV15 and J is TRBJ1-2, with D hard to call. Germline-derived CDR1 and CDR2 are LNHNV and YYDKDF (reference sequence). The CDR3 spans 15 residues. Trimming left V 1 base short and J 6 bases short, with 15 bases between. CDR3 DNA: TGTGCCACCAGCAGAGGACGAGGTGCCCTGAATGGCTACACCTTC. Protein sequence: CATSRGRGALNGYTF. The entire variable domain, with the rest obtained from reference TRBV15 and TRBJ1-2, is as follows: DAMVIQNPRYQVTQFGKPVTLSCSQTLNHNVMYWYQQKSSQAPKLLFHYYDKDFNNEADTPDNFQSRRPNTSFCFLDIRSPGLGDTAMYLCATSRGRGALNGYTFGSGTRLTVV.

The V and J genes are TRBV20-1 and TRBJ1-4, with 9 nucleotides matching TRBD1. Germline-derived CDR1 and CDR2 are DFQATT and SNEGSKA (reference sequence). The J segment lost 4 bases and the V segment lost 3 bases, leaving 9 bases of the junction unmatched. The CDR3 spans 16 residues. The CDR3: CSASMGTGMNNEKLFF. The CDR3 DNA follows: TGCAGTGCTAGTATGGGGACAGGGATGAATAATGAAAAACTGTTTTTT.